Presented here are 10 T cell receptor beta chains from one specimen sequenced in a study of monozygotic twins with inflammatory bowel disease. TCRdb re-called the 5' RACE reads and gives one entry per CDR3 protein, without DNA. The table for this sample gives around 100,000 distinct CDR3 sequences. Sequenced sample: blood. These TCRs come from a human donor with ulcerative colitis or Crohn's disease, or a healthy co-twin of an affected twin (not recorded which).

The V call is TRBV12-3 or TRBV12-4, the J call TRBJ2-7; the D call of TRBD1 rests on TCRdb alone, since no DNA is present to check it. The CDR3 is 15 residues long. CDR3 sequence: CASSFSEDSHYEQYF.

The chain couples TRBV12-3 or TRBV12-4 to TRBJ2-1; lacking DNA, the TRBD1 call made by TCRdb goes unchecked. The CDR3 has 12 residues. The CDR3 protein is CGSRGGAFEQFF.

The CDR3 region is CASSFWIQSSGYTF. The rearrangement joins TRBV5-1 to TRBJ1-2. Germline CDR1 and CDR2: SGHRS and YFSETQ. This CDR3 is built from 14 residues. The full variable domain, in which reference TRBV5-1 and TRBJ1-2 provide the parts outside the CDR3, is KAGVTQTPRYLIKTRGQQVTLSCSPISGHRSVSWYQQTPGQGLQFLFEYFSETQRNKGNFPGRFSGRQFSNSRSEMNVSTLELGDSALYLCASSFWIQSSGYTFGSGTRLTVV.

The CDR3 here is CASSLGQGRETQYF. The rearrangement links TRBV5-1 to TRBJ2-5; the TCRdb call, TRBD1, lacks DNA for checking. CDR1 and CDR2 from the germline V gene are SGHRS and YFSETQ. The CDR3 extends over 14 amino acids. Using reference TRBV5-1 and TRBJ2-5 for the parts outside the CDR3, the full variable domain is KAGVTQTPRYLIKTRGQQVTLSCSPISGHRSVSWYQQTPGQGLQFLFEYFSETQRNKGNFPGRFSGRQFSNSRSEMNVSTLELGDSALYLCASSLGQGRETQYFGPGTRLLVL.

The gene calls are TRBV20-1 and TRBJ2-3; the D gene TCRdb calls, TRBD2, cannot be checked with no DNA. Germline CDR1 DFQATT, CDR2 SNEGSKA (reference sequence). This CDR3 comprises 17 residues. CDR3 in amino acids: CSARTSGRLGSTDTQYF.

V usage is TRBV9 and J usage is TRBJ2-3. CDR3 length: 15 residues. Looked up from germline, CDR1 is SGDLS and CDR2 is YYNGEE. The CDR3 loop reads CASSVYGTGTDTQYF.

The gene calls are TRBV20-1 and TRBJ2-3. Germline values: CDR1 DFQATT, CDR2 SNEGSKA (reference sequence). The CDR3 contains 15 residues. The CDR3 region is CSASAYVLPTDTQYF.

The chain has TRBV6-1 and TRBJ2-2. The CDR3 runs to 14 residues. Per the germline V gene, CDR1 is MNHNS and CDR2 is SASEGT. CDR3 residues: CASSEIPNTGELFF.

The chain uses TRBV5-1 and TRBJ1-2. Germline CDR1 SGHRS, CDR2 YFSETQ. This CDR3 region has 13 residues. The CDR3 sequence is CASSLASDYGYTF.

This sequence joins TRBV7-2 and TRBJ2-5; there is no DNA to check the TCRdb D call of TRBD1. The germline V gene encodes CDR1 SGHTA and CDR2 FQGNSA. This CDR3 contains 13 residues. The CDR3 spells CASTRPPQETQYF. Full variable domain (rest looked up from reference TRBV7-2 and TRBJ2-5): GAGVSQSPSNKVTEKGKDVELRCDPISGHTALYWYRQSLGQGLEFLIYFQGNSAPDKSGLPSDRFSAERTGGSVSTLTIQRTQQEDSAVYLCASTRPPQETQYFGPGTRLLVL.